The source of this T cell receptor (beta chain) is a study of graft-versus-host responses after intestinal transplantation. As for the study in general: Tacrolimus and steroids were given for around three years to all recipients after anti-thymocyte globulin induction.

Study conclusions and caveats: Recipient marrow held GvH clones, some first seen in ileum or blood. In patients with graft-donor T cell macrochimerism, allograft graft-versus-host to host-versus-graft clonal ratios were high. Early declines in HvG clones that occurred post-transplant were associated with peak circulating GvH clone levels.

Here immunoSEQ multiplex PCR was the method, and the copy in TCRdb shows in-frame clones only, minus some. Among about 50,000 clones listed, nearly 95% were seen once. Details on this clone: The antigen is undetermined.

The V and J ends lost 5 bases and 4 bases, in that order; junction bases with no gene match: 7. The CDR3 spans 15 residues. The germline V gene has CDR1 MNHEY and CDR2 SVGAGI. This chain joins TRBV6-5 and TRBJ2-4; 8 positions match TRBD2. The starting material was unstimulated CD4+ T cells sorted from spleen or lymph node cells, obtained before transplant. The sequence was collected from a human donor who was the organ donor for an intestinal transplant. The CDR3 coding sequence is TGTGCCAGCAGTAAAGTTAGCGGGGCGAAAAACATTCAGTACTTC. This gives the protein CASSKVSGAKNIQYF.